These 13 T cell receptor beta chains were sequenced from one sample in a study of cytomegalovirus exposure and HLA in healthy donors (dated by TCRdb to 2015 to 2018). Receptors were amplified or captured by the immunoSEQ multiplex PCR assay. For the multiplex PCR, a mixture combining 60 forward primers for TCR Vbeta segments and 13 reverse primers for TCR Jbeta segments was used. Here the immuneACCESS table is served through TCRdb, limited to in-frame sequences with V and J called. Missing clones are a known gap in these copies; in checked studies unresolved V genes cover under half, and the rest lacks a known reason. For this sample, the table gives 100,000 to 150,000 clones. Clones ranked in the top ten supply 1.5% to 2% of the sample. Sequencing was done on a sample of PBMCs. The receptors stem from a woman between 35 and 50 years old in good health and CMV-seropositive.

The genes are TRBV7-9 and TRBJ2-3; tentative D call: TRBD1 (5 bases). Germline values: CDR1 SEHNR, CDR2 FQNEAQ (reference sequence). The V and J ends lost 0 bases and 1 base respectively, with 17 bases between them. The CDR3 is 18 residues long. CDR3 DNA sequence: TGTGCCAGCAGCTTAGCGCTGGGCAGGGAAATGGGCACAGATACGCAGTATTTT. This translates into CASSLALGREMGTDTQYF.

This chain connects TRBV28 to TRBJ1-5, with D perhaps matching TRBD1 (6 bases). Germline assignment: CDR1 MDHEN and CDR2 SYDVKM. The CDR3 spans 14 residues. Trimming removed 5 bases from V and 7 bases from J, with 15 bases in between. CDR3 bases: TGTGCCAGCAGTGCCGATTCACAGGGACAGCCCCAGCATTTT. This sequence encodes CASSADSQGQPQHF.

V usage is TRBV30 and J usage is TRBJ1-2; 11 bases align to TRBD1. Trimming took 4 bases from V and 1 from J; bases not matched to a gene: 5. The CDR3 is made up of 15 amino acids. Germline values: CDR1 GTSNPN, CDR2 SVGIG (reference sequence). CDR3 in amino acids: CAWKGDRGDNYGYTF. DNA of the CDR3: TGTGCCTGGAAGGGGGACAGGGGGGATAACTATGGCTACACCTTC.

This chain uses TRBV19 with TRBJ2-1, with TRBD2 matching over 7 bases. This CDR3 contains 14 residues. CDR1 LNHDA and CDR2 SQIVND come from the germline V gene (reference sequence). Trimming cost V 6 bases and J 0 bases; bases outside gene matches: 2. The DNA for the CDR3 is TGTGCCAGTAGAGGCGGGAGCTCCTACAATGAGCAGTTCTTC. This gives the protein CASRGGSSYNEQFF.

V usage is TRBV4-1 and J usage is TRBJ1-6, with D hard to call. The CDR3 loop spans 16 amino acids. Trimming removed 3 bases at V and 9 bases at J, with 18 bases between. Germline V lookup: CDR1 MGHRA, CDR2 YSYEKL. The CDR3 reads CASSHALRGRSSPLHF. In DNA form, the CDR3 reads TGCGCCAGCAGCCATGCCCTCCGGGGAAGAAGTTCACCCCTCCACTTT.

CDR3 amino acids: CASSDSPGHSRGGYTF. CDR3 coding DNA: TGTGCCAGCAGCGACTCACCGGGACACAGCCGGGGTGGCTACACCTTC. The rearrangement uses TRBV7-9 and TRBJ1-2, with a possible D match to TRBD1 (6 bases). The CDR3 is 16 residues long. V was pared by 5 bases and J by 7 bases, with 23 bases between. Germline assignment: CDR1 SEHNR and CDR2 FQNEAQ (reference sequence).

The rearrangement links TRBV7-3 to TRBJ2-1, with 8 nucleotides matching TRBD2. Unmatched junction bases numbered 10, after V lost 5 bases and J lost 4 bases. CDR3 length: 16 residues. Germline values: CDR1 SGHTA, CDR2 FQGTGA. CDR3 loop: CASSLQAGVTYNEQFF. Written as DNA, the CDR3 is TGTGCCAGCAGCCTCCAAGCGGGAGTGACTTACAATGAGCAGTTCTTC.

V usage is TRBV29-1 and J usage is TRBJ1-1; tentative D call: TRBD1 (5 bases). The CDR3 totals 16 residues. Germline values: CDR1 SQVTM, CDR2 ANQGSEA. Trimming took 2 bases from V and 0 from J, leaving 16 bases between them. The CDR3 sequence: CSVELGKGMVNTEAFF. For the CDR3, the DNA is TGCAGCGTTGAACTTGGCAAGGGGATGGTGAACACTGAAGCTTTCTTT.

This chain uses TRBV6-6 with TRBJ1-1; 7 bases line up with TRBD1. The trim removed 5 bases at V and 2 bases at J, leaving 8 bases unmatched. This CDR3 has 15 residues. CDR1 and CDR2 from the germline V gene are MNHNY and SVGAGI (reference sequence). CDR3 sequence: CASSHRTGINTEAFF. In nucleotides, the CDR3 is TGTGCCAGCAGTCATAGGACAGGTATAAACACTGAAGCTTTCTTT.

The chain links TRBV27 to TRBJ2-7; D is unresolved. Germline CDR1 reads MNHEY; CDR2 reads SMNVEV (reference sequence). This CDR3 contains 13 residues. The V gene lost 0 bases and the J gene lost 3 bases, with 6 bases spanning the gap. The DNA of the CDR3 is TGTGCCAGCAGTTTATCGGGCCGCTACGAGCAGTACTTC. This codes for CASSLSGRYEQYF.

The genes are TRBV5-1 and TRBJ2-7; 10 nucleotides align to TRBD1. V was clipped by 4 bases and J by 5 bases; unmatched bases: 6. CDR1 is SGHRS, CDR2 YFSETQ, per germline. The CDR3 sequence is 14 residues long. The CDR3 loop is CASSRDRGDDEQYF. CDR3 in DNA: TGCGCCAGCAGCCGGGACAGGGGTGACGACGAGCAGTACTTC.

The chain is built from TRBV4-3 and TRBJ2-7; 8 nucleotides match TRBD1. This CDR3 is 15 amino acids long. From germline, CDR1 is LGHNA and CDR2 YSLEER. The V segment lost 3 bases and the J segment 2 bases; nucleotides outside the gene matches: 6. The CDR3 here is CASSQAGTGAYEQYF. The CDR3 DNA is TGCGCCAGCAGCCAGGCCGGGACAGGAGCCTACGAGCAGTACTTC.

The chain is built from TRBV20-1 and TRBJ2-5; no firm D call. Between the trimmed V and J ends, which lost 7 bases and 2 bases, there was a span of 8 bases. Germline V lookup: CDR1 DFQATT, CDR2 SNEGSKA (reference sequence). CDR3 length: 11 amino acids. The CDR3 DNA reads TGCAGTGTTGTCAGGCAAGAGACCCAGTACTTC. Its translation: CSVVRQETQYF.